Shown below are 17 T cell receptor beta chains from a single sample sequenced in a study of technical replicates of blood from four donors. Method: immunoSEQ multiplex PCR; TCRdb's copy keeps in-frame clones and lacks some. The sample shows under 85,000 clones, 93% of them seen only once. Specimen: T cells isolated from PBMCs. The receptor source for this set is a human donor in good health.

The rearrangement joins TRBV19 to TRBJ1-6; no clear D. Germline lookup yields CDR1 LNHDA and CDR2 SQIVND (reference sequence). This CDR3 is built from 14 residues. The V end lost 4 bases, the J end lost 0 bases, and 4 bases lay between the germline ends. CDR3 sequence (DNA): TGTGCCAGTAGTAGGAGCTCCTATAATTCACCCCTCCACTTT. Amino acids: CASSRSSYNSPLHF.

V usage is TRBV28 and J usage is TRBJ2-3; 7 positions agree with TRBD1. The CDR3 is 14 residues long. CDR1 is MDHEN, CDR2 SYDVKM, per germline. Germline trimming cut 3 bases from V and 4 bases from J; bases unmatched to any gene: 4. The CDR3, as DNA: TGTGCCAGCAGTTTGGTCCAGGGGGCAGATACGCAGTATTTT. This sequence encodes CASSLVQGADTQYF.

The chain is built from TRBV5-1 and TRBJ2-5; D may be TRBD2 (5 bases). Per the germline V gene, CDR1 is SGHRS and CDR2 is YFSETQ. The V and J ends lost 4 bases and 5 bases respectively, with 18 bases between them. This CDR3 has 15 amino acids. The CDR3 region has the DNA TGCGCCAGCAGCCCCTTTGCCCCCCCGGGGGAGACCCAGTACTTC. Residues: CASSPFAPPGETQYF.

CDR3 residues: CASSDNTDQPQHF. CDR3 coding DNA: TGCGCCAGCAGTGATAACACAGATCAGCCCCAGCATTTT. The genes are TRBV10-2 and TRBJ1-5; no clear D. The germline V and J ends were trimmed by 3 bases and 5 bases, with 8 bases remaining between them. Germline V lookup: CDR1 WSHSY, CDR2 SAAADI. This CDR3 region has 13 residues.

In its sample, this clone was seen a few times. The chain combines TRBV9 with TRBJ2-2; 8 bases are a match to TRBD2. The CDR3 spans 17 residues. CDR1 and CDR2 (germline): SGDLS, YYNGEE. The V and J ends lost 2 bases and 1 base, in that order; junction bases with no gene match: 7. The CDR3 coding sequence is TGTGCCAGCAGCGTGGGGGGTAGCGGGGTGAACACCGGGGAGCTGTTTTTT. This sequence encodes CASSVGGSGVNTGELFF.

The chain uses TRBV4-1 and TRBJ2-7, with D possibly TRBD2 on 5 matching bases. Deletions cut 1 base from V and 2 bases from J, with 9 bases between. The germline V gene encodes CDR1 MGHRA and CDR2 YSYEKL. The length of the CDR3 is 14 residues. The DNA of the CDR3 is TGCGCCAGCAGCCAAGGGGAGAATACCTACGAGCAGTACTTC. Its protein product is CASSQGENTYEQYF.

The rearrangement links TRBV5-1 to TRBJ2-7; the match to TRBD2 covers 8 bases. The CDR3 has 16 amino acids. V lost 2 bases and J lost 3; bases outside the gene matches: 10. The germline V gene has CDR1 SGHRS and CDR2 YFSETQ. CDR3 coding DNA: TGCGCCAGCAGCTTTGGCTTAGCGGGATCAGACTACGAGCAGTACTTC. Translated: CASSFGLAGSDYEQYF.

This clone occurred once. The V and J genes are TRBV6-5 and TRBJ1-2; D gene unclear. The CDR3 covers 14 residues. CDR1 MNHEY and CDR2 SVGAGI come from the germline V gene. V lost 5 bases and J lost 2, with 12 bases in between. The DNA of the CDR3 is TGTGCCAGCAGTGTCTCGGGGTTAAACTATGGCTACACCTTC. It encodes CASSVSGLNYGYTF.

J is TRBJ2-7 and V is TRBV5-5; D is unclear. The CDR3 has 14 residues. The germline CDR1 and CDR2 sequences are SGHKS and YYEKEE (reference sequence). V was trimmed by 4 bases and J by 3 bases, leaving 14 bases between them. DNA for the CDR3: TGTGCCAGCAGCACCAATCAGAATTACTACGAGCAGTACTTC. Translated, it gives CASSTNQNYYEQYF.

V is TRBV19 and J is TRBJ2-1, with a possible D match to TRBD2 (6 bases). The CDR3 is made up of 12 amino acids. V was cut by 8 bases and J by 4 bases, with 9 bases left in between. In germline, CDR1 is LNHDA, CDR2 SQIVND (reference sequence). This chain's CDR3 is CASGDSYNEQFF. The CDR3 nucleotides read TGTGCCAGTGGGGACTCTTACAATGAGCAGTTCTTC.

The chain combines TRBV30 with TRBJ1-6; 7 bases agree with TRBD1. V was pared by 7 bases and J by 5 bases, with 5 bases of the junction left unmatched. This CDR3 is built from 13 residues. The germline gives CDR1 GTSNPN, CDR2 SVGIG (reference sequence). The CDR3 DNA follows: TGTGCCTTTTCGACAGGGAATAATTCACCCCTCCACTTT. It yields the protein CAFSTGNNSPLHF.

This clone has just a few counts. The chain employs TRBV9 and TRBJ1-1; D is uncertain. CDR1 SGDLS and CDR2 YYNGEE come from the germline V gene. V was shortened by 0 bases and J by 4 bases, with 4 bases between the two germline ends. The CDR3 totals 12 residues. The CDR3 nucleotides are TGTGCCAGCAGCGTAGCGGTCACTGAAGCTTTCTTT. Its protein product is CASSVAVTEAFF.

The chain combines TRBV5-1 with TRBJ2-5; TRBD1 matches 12 bases. The V and J ends lost 3 bases and 4 bases, in that order; junction bases with no gene match: 4. The germline V gene has CDR1 SGHRS and CDR2 YFSETQ. This CDR3 is 15 amino acids long. CDR3 amino acids: CASSSGTGGLETQYF. The CDR3 DNA sequence: TGCGCCAGCAGCTCGGGGACAGGGGGCTTAGAGACCCAGTACTTC.

The genes are TRBV7-9 and TRBJ2-7, with unresolved D. With 7 bases removed from V and 2 bases from J, the gap between germline ends came to 6 bases. The CDR3 contains 11 residues. CDR1 SEHNR and CDR2 FQNEAQ come from the germline V gene (reference sequence). CDR3 coding DNA: TGTGCCAGCACGATAGCCTACGAGCAGTACTTC. Protein product: CASTIAYEQYF.

V is TRBV7-3 and J is TRBJ2-1; 8 bases match TRBD2. The CDR3 runs 14 residues. Germline V lookup: CDR1 SGHTA, CDR2 FQGTGA. Trimming at V came to 5 bases and at J to 7 bases, leaving 7 bases not matched to a gene. The CDR3 nucleotides read TGTGCCAGCAGCCCCAGCGGGGGTAAAAATGAGCAGTTCTTC. Its protein product is CASSPSGGKNEQFF. Full variable domain (rest looked up from reference TRBV7-3 and TRBJ2-1): GAGVSQTPSNKVTEKGKYVELRCDPISGHTALYWYRQSLGQGPEFLIYFQGTGAADDSGLPNDRFFAVRPEGSVSTLKIQRTERGDSAVYLCASSPSGGKNEQFFGPGTRLTVL.

This chain uses TRBV23-1 with TRBJ1-6, with D maybe TRBD1 (6 bases). TRBV23-1 is annotated as an ORF whose role is uncertain. This CDR3 is 14 amino acids long. Between the trimmed V and J ends, which lost 6 bases and 9 bases, there was a span of 15 bases. In nucleotides, the CDR3 is TGCGCCAGCAGCTCGGTCGCAGGGGTTTCACCCCTCCACTTT. Its protein is CASSSVAGVSPLHF.

The genes are TRBV5-1 and TRBJ1-4; D unresolved. The CDR3 spans 13 residues. V was pared by 0 bases and J by 8 bases, with 8 bases between. The V gene's germline CDR1 is SGHRS and CDR2 YFSETQ. The CDR3 sequence: CASSLGSGEKLFF. The DNA of the CDR3 is TGCGCCAGCAGCTTGGGGTCCGGGGAAAAACTGTTTTTT.